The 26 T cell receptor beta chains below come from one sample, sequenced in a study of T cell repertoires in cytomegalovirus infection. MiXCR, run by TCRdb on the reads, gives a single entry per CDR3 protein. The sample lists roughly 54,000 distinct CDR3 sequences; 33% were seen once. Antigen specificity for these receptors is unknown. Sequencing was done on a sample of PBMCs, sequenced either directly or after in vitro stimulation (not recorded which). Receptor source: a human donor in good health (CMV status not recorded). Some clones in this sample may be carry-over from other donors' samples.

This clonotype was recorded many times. The CDR3 loop reads CSIDRDHNNEQFF. CDR3 sequence (DNA): TGCAGTATTGACCGGGACCACAACAATGAGCAGTTCTTC. V and J are TRBV20-1 and TRBJ2-1; D possibly matches TRBD1 or TRBD2 (5 bases each). Trimming took off 8 bases at V and 5 bases at J, with 16 bases between the two ends. The germline gives CDR1 DFQATT, CDR2 SNEGSKA (reference sequence). This CDR3 comprises 13 residues.

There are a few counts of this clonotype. The CDR3 loop is CASTGAVGLNEQFF. The DNA for the CDR3 is TGTGCCAGCACCGGGGCCGTCGGACTTAATGAGCAGTTCTTC. V and J are TRBV7-9 and TRBJ2-1; tentatively, D is TRBD1 or TRBD2 (5 bases each). The CDR3 contains 14 residues. V lost 7 bases to trimming and J lost 7 bases, with 17 bases between them. Germline V gene lookup returns CDR1 SEHNR and CDR2 FQNEAQ (reference sequence).

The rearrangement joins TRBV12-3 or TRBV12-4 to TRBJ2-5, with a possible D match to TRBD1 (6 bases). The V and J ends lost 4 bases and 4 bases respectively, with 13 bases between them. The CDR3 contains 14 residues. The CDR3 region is CASSSQGPRETQYF. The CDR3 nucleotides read TGTGCCAGCAGTTCACAGGGACCGAGAGAGACCCAGTACTTC.

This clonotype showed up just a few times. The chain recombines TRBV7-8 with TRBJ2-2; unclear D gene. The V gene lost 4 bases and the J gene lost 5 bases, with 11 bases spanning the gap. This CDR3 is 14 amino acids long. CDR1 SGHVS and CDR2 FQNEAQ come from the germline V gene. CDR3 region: CASSSRWGTGELFF. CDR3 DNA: TGTGCCAGCAGCTCCCGGTGGGGTACCGGGGAGCTGTTTTTT.

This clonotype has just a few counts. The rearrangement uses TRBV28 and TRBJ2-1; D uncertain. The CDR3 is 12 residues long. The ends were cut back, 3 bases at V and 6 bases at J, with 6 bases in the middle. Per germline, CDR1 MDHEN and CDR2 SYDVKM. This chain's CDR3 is CASSFPSNEQFF. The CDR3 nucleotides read TGTGCCAGCAGTTTCCCGAGCAATGAGCAGTTCTTC.

CDR3 nucleotides: TGTGCCAGCAGTTACGGGCAAGCGGGGGGGCAAGAGACCCAGTACTTC. The encoded protein is CASSYGQAGGQETQYF. The V call is TRBV6-5, the J call TRBJ2-5, with TRBD2 matching 10 bases. The CDR3 is made up of 16 amino acids. Losses at the gene ends were 2 bases for V and 2 bases for J; bases not matched to a gene: 5. CDR1 and CDR2 from the germline V gene are MNHEY and SVGAGI.

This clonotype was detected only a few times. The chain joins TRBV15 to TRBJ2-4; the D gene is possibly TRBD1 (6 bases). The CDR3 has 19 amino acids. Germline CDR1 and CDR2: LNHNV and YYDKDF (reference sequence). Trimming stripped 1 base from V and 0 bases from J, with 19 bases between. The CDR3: CATSRVVSTQGIAKNIQYF. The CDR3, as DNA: TGTGCCACCAGCAGAGTAGTGAGTACGCAGGGGATAGCCAAAAACATTCAGTACTTC.

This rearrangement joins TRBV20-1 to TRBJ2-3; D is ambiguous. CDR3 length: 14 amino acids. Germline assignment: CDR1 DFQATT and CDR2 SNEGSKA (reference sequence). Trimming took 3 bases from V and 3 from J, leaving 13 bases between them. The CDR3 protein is CSASNPSRTDTQYF. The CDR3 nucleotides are TGCAGTGCTAGTAATCCCTCTCGAACAGATACGCAGTATTTT.

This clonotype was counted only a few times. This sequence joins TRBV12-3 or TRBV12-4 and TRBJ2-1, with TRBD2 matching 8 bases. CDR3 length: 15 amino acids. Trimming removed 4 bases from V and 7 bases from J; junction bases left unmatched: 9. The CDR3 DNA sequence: TGTGCCAGCAGTTCGCCGGGACTAGTAAGGAATGAGCAGTTCTTC. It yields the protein CASSSPGLVRNEQFF.

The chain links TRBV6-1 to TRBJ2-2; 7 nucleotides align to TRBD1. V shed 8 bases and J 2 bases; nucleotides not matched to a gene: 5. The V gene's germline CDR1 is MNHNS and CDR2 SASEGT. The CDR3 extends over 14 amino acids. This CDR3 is CASLGQPNTGELFF. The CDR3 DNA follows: TGTGCCAGCTTGGGACAGCCAAACACCGGGGAGCTGTTTTTT.

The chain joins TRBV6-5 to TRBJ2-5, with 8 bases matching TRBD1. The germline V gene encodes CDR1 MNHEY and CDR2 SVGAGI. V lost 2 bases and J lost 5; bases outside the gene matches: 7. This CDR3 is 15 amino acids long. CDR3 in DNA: TGTGCCAGCAGTTACGAGTACAGGGACAGGGAGACCCAGTACTTC. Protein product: CASSYEYRDRETQYF.

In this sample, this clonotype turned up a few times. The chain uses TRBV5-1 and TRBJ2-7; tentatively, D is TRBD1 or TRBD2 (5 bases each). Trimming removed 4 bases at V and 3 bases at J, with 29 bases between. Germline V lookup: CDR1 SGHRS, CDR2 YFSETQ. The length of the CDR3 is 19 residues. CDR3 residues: CASSNKPSGTLLLYYEQYF. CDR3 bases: TGCGCCAGCAGCAACAAACCTTCCGGGACCCTCCTACTTTACTACGAGCAGTACTTC.

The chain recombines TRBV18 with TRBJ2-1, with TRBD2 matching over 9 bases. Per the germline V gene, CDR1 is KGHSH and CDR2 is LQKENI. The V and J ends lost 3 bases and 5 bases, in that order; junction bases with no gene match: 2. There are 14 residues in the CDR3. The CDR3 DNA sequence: TGTGCCAGCTCACCGAGGACTAGCGACAATGAGCAGTTCTTC. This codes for CASSPRTSDNEQFF. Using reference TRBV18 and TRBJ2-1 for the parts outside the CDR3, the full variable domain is NAGVMQNPRHLVRRRGQEARLRCSPMKGHSHVYWYRQLPEEGLKFMVYLQKENIIDESGMPKERFSAEFPKEGPSILRIQQVVRGDSAAYFCASSPRTSDNEQFFGPGTRLTVL.

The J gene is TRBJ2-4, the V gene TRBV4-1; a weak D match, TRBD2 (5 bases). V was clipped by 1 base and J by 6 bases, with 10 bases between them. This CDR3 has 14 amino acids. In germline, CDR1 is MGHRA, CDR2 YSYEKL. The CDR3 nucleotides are TGCGCCAGCAGCCAAGTTTCGGGGTCAAACATTCAGTACTTC. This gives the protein CASSQVSGSNIQYF.

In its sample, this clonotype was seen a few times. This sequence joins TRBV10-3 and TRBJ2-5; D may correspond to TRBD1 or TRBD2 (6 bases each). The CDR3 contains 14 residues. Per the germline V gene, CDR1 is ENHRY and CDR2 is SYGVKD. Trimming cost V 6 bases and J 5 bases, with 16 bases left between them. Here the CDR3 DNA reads TGTGCCATCAGGGCCGGGGGCTCTAAGGAGACCCAGTACTTC. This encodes CAIRAGGSKETQYF.

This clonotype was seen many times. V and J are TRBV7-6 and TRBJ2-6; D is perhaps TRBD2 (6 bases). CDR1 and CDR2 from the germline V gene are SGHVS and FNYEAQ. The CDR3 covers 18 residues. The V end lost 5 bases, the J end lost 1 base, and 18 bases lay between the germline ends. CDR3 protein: CASSARPGRESGANVLTF. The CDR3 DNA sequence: TGTGCCAGCAGCGCCCGCCCGGGTCGGGAGTCTGGGGCCAACGTCCTGACTTTC. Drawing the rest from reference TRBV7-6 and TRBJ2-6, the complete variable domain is GAGVSQSPRYKVTKRGQDVALRCDPISGHVSLYWYRQALGQGPEFLTYFNYEAQQDKSGLPNDRFSAERPEGSISTLTIQRTEQRDSAMYRCASSARPGRESGANVLTFGAGSRLTVL.

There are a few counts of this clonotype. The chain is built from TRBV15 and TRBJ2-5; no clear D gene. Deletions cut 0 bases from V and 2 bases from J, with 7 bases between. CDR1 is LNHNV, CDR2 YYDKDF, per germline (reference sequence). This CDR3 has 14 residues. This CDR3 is CATSREHLQETQYF. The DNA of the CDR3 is TGTGCCACCAGCAGAGAACACCTACAAGAGACCCAGTACTTC. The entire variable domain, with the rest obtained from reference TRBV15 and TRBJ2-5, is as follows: DAMVIQNPRYQVTQFGKPVTLSCSQTLNHNVMYWYQQKSSQAPKLLFHYYDKDFNNEADTPDNFQSRRPNTSFCFLDIRSPGLGDTAMYLCATSREHLQETQYFGPGTRLLVL.

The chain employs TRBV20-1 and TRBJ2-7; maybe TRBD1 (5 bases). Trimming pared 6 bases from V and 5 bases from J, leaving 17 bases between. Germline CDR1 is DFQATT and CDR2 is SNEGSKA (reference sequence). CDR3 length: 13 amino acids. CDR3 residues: CSALSQGYHEQYF. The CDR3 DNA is TGCAGTGCCTTATCCCAGGGATACCACGAGCAGTACTTC.

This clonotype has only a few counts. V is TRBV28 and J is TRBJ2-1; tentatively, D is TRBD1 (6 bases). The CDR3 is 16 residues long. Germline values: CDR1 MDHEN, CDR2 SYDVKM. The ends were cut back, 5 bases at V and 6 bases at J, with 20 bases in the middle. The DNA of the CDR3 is TGTGCCAGCAGTCCCCCCACAGGGTTCGGGGCCAATGAGCAGTTCTTC. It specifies CASSPPTGFGANEQFF.

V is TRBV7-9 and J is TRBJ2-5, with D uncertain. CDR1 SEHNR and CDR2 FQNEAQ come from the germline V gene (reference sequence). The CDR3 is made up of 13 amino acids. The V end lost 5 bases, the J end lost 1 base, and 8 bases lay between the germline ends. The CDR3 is CASSGQSQETQYF. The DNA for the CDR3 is TGTGCCAGCAGCGGGCAGTCCCAAGAGACCCAGTACTTC.

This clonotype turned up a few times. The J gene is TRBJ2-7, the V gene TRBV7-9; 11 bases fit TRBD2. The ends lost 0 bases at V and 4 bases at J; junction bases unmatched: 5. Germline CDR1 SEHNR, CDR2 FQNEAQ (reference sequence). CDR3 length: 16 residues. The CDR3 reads CASSLARASGRYEQYF. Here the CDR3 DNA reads TGTGCCAGCAGCTTAGCGCGGGCTAGCGGGAGGTACGAGCAGTACTTC.

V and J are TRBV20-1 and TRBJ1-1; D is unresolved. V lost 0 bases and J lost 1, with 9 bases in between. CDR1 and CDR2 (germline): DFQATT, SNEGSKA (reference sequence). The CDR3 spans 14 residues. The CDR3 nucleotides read TGCAGTGCTAGAGATGGGAACGGGAACACTGAAGCTTTCTTT. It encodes CSARDGNGNTEAFF.

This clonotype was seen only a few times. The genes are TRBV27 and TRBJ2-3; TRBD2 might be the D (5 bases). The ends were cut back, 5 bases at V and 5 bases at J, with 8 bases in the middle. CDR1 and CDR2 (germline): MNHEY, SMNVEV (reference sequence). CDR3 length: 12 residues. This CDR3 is CASSTGGDTQYF. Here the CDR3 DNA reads TGTGCCAGCAGTACTGGAGGAGATACGCAGTATTTT.

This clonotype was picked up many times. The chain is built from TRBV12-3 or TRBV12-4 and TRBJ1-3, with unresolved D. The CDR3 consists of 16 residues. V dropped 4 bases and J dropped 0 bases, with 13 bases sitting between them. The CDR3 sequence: CASSSPGPDSGNTIYF. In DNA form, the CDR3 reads TGTGCCAGCAGTTCACCCGGGCCGGACTCTGGAAACACCATATATTTT.

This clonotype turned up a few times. As DNA, the CDR3 is TGTGCCAGTTTAGGGAAGGGCAATGAGCAGTTCTTC. Residues: CASLGKGNEQFF. The chain recombines TRBV19 with TRBJ2-1; D call uncertain. Per germline, CDR1 LNHDA and CDR2 SQIVND (reference sequence). V dropped 8 bases and J dropped 6 bases, with 11 bases sitting between them. The CDR3 is 12 amino acids.

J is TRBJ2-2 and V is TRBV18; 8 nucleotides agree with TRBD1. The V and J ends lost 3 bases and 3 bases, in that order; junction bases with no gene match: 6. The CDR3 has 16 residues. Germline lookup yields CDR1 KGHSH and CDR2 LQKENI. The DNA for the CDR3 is TGTGCCAGCTCACCCGCCGGGACAGGTTACACCGGGGAGCTGTTTTTT. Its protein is CASSPAGTGYTGELFF.